The following is a TCR beta chain sequence with its context. The germline V gene encodes CDR1 SGHTS and CDR2 YDEGEE. V was cut by 4 bases and J by 3 bases, with 15 bases left in between. The CDR3 spans 15 residues. The data stem from a study of blood T cell repertoires in COVID-19. Study summary: Acute and convalescent COVID-19 samples came from the United States, Italy and Spain. PBMCs, B-cell-depleted T cells, or T cells provided the cDNA or gDNA that made up the material.

Original processing methods: Amplification of reference gene primers was used by the study to estimate nucleated cell counts. The repertoire was sequenced with immunoSEQ multiplex PCR; TCRdb's copy has only in-frame clones and lacks some. The DNA gave D and trimming, while V, J and clone size come from that table. Among about 140,000 clones listed, around 73% were seen once. This chain links TRBV5-8 with TRBJ2-3; D may be TRBD2 (5 bases). This sequence originates from a woman between 45 and 60 years old with active or convalescent COVID-19. The sequencing sample was made of peripheral blood. The chain's CDR3 is CASSPGLSGTDTQYF. CDR3 nucleotide sequence: TGTGCCAGCAGCCCCGGGTTGTCGGGAACAGATACGCAGTATTTT.